Reported below is one T cell receptor beta chain. Its matching antigen is unknown. This entry comes from a study of naive and memory T cell subsets. Study-wide results and limits: Diversity fell and Gini index rose from naive through CM, EM, EMRA. Especially in CD8 cells, naive repertoires contained a few larger clonotypes, possibly CD45RA-re-expressing memory cells. A clonotype means one alpha or beta sequence, not an alpha/beta pair.

Both TRBC1 and TRBC2 were covered by a beta constant-region primer of two equimolar oligonucleotides. Ligated cDNA was amplified by four rounds of PCR with nested alpha and beta constant-region primers and SP2. TCRdb recomputed calls from the UMI-ligation and nested PCR reads with MiXCR, one row per CDR3 protein. The table shows over 110,000 distinct CDR3 sequences, with approximately 21% occurring only once. Sequential positive selection took CD4 T cells first, then CD8 T cells. Cells stained for CD3, CD4, CD8, CD45RA and CD27 were sorted into four subsets. Germline V gene data show CDR1 as KGHDR and CDR2 as SFDVKD. This CDR3 region has 16 residues. J gave up 5 bases and V 5 bases, and 6 bases lay outside the gene matches.

This chain connects TRBV24-1 to TRBJ2-1; 12 bases are a match to TRBD1. The origin of this receptor is a human donor in good health. Sequencing was performed on naive CD8+ T cells from blood. CDR3 nucleotide sequence: TGTGCCACCAGTGGTCCGGGACAGGGGGCCAACAATGAGCAGTTCTTC. Translation: CATSGPGQGANNEQFF.